Listed here is a single T cell receptor (beta chain). As yet, its antigen is unknown. The sample comes from a study of response to subunit inactivated influenza vaccine. Findings and caveats of the study: Authors suggested few new T cells are recruited by each seasonal influenza vaccination.

TCRdb re-derived calls from the RT-PCR reads in MiXCR, one entry per CDR3 protein. Of around 530,000 distinct CDR3 sequences listed, 12% were seen once; the top ten hold roughly 10%. Germline loops: CDR1 DFQATT, CDR2 SNEGSKA (reference sequence). J gave up 8 bases and V 2 bases, and 14 bases lay outside the gene matches. The CDR3 covers 16 residues. This specimen consisted of PBMCs from blood, obtained on the day of vaccination. The receptor comes from a man aged 50 to 60 who received an inactivated influenza vaccine. The chain joins TRBV20-1 to TRBJ1-5; 8 bases are a match to TRBD1. The CDR3 spells CSARYRTGRTEEPQHF. As DNA, the CDR3 is TGCAGTGCTAGATACCGGACAGGGAGGACGGAGGAGCCCCAGCATTTT.